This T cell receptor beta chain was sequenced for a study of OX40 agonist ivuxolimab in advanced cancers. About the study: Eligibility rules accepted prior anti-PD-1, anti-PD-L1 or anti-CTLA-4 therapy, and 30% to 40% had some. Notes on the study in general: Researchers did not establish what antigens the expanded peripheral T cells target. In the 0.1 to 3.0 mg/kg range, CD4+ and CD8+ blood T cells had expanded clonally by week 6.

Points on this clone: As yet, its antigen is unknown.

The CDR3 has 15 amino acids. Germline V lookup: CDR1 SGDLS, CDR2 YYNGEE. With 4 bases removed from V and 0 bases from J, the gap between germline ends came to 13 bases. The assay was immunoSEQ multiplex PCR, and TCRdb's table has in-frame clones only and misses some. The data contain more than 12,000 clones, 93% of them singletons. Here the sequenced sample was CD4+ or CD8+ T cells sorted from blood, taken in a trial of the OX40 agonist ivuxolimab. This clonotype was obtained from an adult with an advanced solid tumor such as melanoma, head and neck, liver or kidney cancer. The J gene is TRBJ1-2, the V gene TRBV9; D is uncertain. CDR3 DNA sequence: TGTGCCAGCAGCCCCGAACACCATACTAACTATGGCTACACCTTC. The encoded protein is CASSPEHHTNYGYTF.